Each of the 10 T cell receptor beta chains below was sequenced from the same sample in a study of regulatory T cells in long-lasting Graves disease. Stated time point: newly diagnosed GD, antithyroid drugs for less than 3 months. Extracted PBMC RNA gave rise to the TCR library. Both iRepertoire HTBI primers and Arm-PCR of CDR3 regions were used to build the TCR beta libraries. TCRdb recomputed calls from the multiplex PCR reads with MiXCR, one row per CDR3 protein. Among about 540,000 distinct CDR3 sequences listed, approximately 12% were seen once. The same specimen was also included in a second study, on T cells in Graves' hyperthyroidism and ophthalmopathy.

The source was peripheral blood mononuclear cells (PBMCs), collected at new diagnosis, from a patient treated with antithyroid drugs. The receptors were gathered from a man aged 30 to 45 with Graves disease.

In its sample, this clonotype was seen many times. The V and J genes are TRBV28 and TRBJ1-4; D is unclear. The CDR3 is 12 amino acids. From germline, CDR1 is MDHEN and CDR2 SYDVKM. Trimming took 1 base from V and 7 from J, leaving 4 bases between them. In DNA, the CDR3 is TGTGCCAGCAGTTTATCCGGTGAAAAACTGTTTTTT. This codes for CASSLSGEKLFF.

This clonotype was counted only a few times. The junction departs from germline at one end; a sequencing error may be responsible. The CDR3 protein is CASREVEWEGTYEQYF. The CDR3 DNA is TGTGCCAGCAGGGAAGTGGAGTGGGAGGGAACCTACGAGCAGTACTTC. The V and J genes are TRBV6-1 and TRBJ2-7; 7 positions match TRBD2. The CDR3 covers 16 residues. CDR1 is MNHNS and CDR2 is SASEGT in the germline V gene.

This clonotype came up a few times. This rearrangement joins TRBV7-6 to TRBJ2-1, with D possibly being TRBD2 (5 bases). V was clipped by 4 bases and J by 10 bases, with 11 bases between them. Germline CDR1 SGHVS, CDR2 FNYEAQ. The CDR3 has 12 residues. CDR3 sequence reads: CASSSPRLEQFF. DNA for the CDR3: TGTGCCAGCAGCTCGCCCCGACTAGAGCAGTTCTTC.

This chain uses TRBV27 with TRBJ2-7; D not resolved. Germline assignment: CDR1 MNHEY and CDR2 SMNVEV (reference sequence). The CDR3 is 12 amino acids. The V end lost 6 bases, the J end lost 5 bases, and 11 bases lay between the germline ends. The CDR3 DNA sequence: TGTGCCAGCAGGGATCCTCTTGACGAGCAGTACTTC. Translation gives CASRDPLDEQYF.

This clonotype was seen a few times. The CDR3 spells CASSSYRPGQGQGVYEQYF. The CDR3 nucleotides read TGTGCCAGCAGTTCCTATCGACCGGGACAGGGGCAGGGAGTCTACGAGCAGTACTTC. This chain connects TRBV12-3 or TRBV12-4 to TRBJ2-7, with 10 bases identical to TRBD1. V lost 4 bases, J lost 3 bases, and 18 bases stayed unmatched. There are 19 residues in the CDR3.

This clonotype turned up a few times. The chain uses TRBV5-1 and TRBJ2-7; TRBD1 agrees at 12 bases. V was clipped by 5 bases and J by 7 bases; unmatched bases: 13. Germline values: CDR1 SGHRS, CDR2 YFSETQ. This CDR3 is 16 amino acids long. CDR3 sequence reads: CASRFGPGQGAGEQYF. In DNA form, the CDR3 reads TGCGCCAGCAGGTTCGGACCGGGACAGGGGGCGGGGGAGCAGTACTTC.

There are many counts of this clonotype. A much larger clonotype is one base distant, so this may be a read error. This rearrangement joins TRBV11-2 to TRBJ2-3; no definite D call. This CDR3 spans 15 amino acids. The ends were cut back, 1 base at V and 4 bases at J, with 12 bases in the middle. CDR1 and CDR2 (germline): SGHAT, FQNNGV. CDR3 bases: TGTGCCAGCAGCTTAGGAACTTCGTTGTCAGATACGCAGTATTTT. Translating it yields CASSLGTSLSDTQYF. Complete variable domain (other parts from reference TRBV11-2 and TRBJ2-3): EAGVAQSPRYKIIEKRQSVAFWCNPISGHATLYWYQQILGQGPKLLIQFQNNGVVDDSQLPKDRFSAERLKGVDSTLKIQPAKLEDSAVYLCASSLGTSLSDTQYFGPGTRLTVL.

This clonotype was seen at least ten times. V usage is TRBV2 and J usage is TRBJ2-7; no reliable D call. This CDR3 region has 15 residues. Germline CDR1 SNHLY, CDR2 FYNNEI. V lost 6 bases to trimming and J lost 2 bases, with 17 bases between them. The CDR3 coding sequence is TGTGCCAGCAGCCCCACGAGTCCCACGCCCTACGAGCAGTACTTC. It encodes CASSPTSPTPYEQYF.

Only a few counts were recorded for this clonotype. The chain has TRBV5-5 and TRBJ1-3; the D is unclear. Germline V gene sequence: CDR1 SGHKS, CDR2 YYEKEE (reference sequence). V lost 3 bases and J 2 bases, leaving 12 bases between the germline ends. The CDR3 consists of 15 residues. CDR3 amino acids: CASSSTGGTGNTIYF. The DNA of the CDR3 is TGTGCCAGCAGCTCCACGGGTGGTACTGGAAACACCATATATTTT.

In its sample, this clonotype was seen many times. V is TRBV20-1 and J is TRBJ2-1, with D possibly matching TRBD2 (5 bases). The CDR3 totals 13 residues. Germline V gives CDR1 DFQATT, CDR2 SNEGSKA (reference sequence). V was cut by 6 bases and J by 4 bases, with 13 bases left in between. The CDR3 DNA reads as TGCAGTGCCCGGCGGGCGGTTTACAATGAGCAGTTCTTC. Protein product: CSARRAVYNEQFF.